The entry that follows covers one T cell receptor (beta chain) sequence. The data stem from a study of blood T cell repertoires in COVID-19. Study overall: The United States, Italy and Spain supplied acute and convalescent COVID-19 samples.

Profiling relied on immunoSEQ multiplex PCR, and the TCRdb table lists in-frame clones only, not all of them. This sample has more than 200,000 clones, with about 88% found just once. This CDR3 region has 16 residues. The ends were cut back, 7 bases at V and 8 bases at J, with 24 bases in the middle. Germline V gene lookup returns CDR1 MNHNY and CDR2 SVGAGI (reference sequence). The chain carries TRBV6-6 and TRBJ2-1, with D possibly being TRBD1 (6 bases). The sequenced sample was peripheral blood. The TCR comes from a man between 70 and 80 years old with acute or convalescent COVID-19. CDR3 coding DNA: TGTGCCAGCAAAATAACCGGGACAACCCTCTCACATGAGCAGTTCTTC. Its translation: CASKITGTTLSHEQFF.